This T cell receptor beta chain was sequenced for a study of identical twins. Notes on the study in general: Twin pairs' shared out-of-frame alpha sequences were enriched in low generation probability. Reduced insertions were recorded for abundant cord blood beta clonotypes, with no such pattern in memory repertoires. It was out-of-frame TCR alpha sharing in monozygotic twins that models underestimated.

The CDR3 covers 13 residues. Germline-derived CDR1 and CDR2 are LGHDT and YNNKEL (reference sequence). Trimming stripped 2 bases from V and 12 bases from J, with 14 bases between. With respect to this clonotype: Antigen unknown.

TCRdb called the 5' RACE reads again in MiXCR, with one record for every CDR3 protein. Of around 1.7 million distinct CDR3 sequences listed, 25% to 35% are singletons. This receptor was obtained from a newborn girl in good health. The chain links TRBV3-1 to TRBJ2-1; D possibly corresponds to TRBD2 (5 bases). The sequencing sample was made of cord blood. The CDR3 sequence is CASSQSSRAGQFF. In DNA form, the CDR3 reads TGTGCCAGCAGCCAATCCTCGAGGGCAGGGCAGTTCTTC.